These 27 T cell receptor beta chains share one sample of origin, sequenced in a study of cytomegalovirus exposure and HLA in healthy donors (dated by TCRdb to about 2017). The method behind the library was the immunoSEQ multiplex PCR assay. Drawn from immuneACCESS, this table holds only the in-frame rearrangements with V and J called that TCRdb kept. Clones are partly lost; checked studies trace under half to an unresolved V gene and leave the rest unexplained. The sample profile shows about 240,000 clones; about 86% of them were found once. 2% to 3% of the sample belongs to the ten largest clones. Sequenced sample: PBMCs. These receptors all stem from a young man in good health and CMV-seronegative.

CDR3 sequence reads: CASSPSGESSYEQYF. CDR3 DNA sequence: TGTGCCAGCAGCCCCAGCGGGGAGAGCTCCTACGAGCAGTACTTC. The rearrangement links TRBV28 to TRBJ2-7, with TRBD2 matching 7 bases. The CDR3 contains 15 residues. Germline CDR1 is MDHEN and CDR2 is SYDVKM. The V and J ends lost 6 bases and 0 bases, in that order; junction bases with no gene match: 8.

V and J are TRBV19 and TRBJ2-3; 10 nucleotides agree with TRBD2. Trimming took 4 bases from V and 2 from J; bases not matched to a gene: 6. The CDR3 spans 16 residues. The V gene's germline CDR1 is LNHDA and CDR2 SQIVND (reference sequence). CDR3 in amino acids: CASSTLAGDITDTQYF. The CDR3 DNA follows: TGTGCCAGTAGTACGCTAGCGGGGGATATCACAGATACGCAGTATTTT.

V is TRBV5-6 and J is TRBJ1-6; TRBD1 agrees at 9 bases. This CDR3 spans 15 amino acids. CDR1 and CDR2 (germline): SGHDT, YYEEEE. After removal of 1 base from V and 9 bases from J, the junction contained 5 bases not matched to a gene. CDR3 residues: CASSLRPDRGSPLHF. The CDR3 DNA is TGTGCCAGCAGCTTGCGTCCGGACAGGGGTTCACCCCTCCACTTT.

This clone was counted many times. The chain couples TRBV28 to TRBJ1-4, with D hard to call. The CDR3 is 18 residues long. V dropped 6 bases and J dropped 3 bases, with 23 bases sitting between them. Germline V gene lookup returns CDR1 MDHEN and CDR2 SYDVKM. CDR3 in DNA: TGTGCCAGCAGAACAACCCGGGTCGGATTTTTCTCTAATGAAAAACTGTTTTTT. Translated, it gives CASRTTRVGFFSNEKLFF.

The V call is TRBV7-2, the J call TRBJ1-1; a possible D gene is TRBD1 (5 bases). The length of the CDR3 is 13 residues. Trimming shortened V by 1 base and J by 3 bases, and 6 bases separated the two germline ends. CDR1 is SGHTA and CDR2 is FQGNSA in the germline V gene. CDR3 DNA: TGTGCCAGCAGCTTAGACAGGCACACTGAAGCTTTCTTT. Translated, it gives CASSLDRHTEAFF.

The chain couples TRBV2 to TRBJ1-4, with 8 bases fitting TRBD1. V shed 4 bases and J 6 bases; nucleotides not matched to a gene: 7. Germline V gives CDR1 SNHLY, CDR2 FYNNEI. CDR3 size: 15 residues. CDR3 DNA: TGTGCCAGCAGTGTAGTACAGGGGGTCGATGAAAAACTGTTTTTT. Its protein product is CASSVVQGVDEKLFF.

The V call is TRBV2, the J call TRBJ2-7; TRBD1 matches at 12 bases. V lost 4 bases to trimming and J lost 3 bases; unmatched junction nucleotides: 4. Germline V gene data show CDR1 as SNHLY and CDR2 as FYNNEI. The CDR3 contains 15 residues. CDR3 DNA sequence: TGTGCCAGCAGTGGGGACAGGGGGCTTTTCTACGAGCAGTACTTC. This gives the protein CASSGDRGLFYEQYF. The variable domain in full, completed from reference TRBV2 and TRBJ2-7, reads EPEVTQTPSHQVTQMGQEVILRCVPISNHLYFYWYRQILGQKVEFLVSFYNNEISEKSEIFDDQFSVERPDGSNFTLKIRSTKLEDSAMYFCASSGDRGLFYEQYFGPGTRLTVT.

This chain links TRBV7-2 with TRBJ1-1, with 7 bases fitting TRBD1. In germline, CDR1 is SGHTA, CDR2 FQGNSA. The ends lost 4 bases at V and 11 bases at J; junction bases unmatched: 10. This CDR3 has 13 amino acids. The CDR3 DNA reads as TGTGCCAGCAGCTCTAGGACAGGTTCGTCGGCTTTCTTT. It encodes CASSSRTGSSAFF.

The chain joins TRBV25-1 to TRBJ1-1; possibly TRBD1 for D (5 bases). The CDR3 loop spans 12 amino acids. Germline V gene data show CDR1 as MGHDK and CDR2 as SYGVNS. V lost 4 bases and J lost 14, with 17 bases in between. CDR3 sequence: CASSGRRTYYFF. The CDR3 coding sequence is TGTGCCAGCAGTGGTAGACGGACATATTACTTCTTT. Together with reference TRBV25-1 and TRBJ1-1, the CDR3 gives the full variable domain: EADIYQTPRYLVIGTGKKITLECSQTMGHDKMYWYQQDPGMELHLIHYSYGVNSTEKGDLSSESTVSRIRTEHFPLTLESARPSHTSQYLCASSGRRTYYFFGQGTRLTVV.

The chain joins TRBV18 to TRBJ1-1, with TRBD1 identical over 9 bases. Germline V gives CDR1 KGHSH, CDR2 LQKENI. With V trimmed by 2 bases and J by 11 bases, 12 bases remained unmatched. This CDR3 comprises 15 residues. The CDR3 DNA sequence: TGTGCCAGCTCACCAGAAACCCCGGGACAGGGTGAGGCTTTCTTT. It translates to CASSPETPGQGEAFF.

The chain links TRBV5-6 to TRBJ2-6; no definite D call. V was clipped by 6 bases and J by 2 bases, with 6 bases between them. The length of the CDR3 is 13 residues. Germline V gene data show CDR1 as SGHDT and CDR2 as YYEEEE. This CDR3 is CASTPTGANVLTF. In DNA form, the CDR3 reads TGTGCCAGCACCCCCACTGGGGCCAACGTCCTGACTTTC.

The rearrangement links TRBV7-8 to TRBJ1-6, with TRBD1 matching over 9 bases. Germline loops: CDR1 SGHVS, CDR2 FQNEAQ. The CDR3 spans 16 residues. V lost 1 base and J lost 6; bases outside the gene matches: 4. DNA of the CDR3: TGTGCCAGCAGCTTAGAGGGACAGGGCGTTAATTCACCCCTCCACTTT. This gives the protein CASSLEGQGVNSPLHF.

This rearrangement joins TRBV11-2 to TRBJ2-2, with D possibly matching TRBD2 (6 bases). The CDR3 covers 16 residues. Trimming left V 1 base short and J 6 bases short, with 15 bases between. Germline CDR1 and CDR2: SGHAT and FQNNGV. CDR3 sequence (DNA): TGTGCCAGCAGCTTAGTTCCGAGTTGGGGGGCCGGGGAGCTGTTTTTT. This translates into CASSLVPSWGAGELFF.

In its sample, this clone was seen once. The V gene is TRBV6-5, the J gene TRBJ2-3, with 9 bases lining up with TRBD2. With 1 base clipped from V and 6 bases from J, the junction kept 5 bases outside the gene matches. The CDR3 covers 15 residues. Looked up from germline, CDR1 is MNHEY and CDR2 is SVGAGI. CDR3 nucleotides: TGTGCCAGCAGTTACTTGCGGGAGGGCAGGGATACGCAGTATTTT. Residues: CASSYLREGRDTQYF.

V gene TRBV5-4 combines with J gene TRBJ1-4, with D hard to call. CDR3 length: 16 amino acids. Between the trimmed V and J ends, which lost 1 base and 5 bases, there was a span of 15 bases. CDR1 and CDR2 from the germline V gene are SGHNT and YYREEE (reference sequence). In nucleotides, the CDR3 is TGTGCCAGCAGCTTGTCTTCGGCAGGATCGAATGAAAAACTGTTTTTT. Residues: CASSLSSAGSNEKLFF.

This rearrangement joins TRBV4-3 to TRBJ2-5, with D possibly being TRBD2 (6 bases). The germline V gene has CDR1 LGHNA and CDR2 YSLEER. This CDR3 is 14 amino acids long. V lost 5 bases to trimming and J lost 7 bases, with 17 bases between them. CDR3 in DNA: TGCGCCAGCAGCTCGGGACTCCATTCGGGGACCCAGTACTTC. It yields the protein CASSSGLHSGTQYF.

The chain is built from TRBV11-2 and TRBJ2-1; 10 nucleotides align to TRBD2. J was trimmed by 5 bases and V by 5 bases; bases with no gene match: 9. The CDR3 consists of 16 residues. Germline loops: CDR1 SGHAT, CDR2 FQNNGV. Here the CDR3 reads CASSLPSGSNDNEQFF. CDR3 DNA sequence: TGTGCCAGCAGCCTCCCTAGCGGGAGTAACGACAATGAGCAGTTCTTC. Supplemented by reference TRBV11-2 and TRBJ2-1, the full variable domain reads EAGVAQSPRYKIIEKRQSVAFWCNPISGHATLYWYQQILGQGPKLLIQFQNNGVVDDSQLPKDRFSAERLKGVDSTLKIQPAKLEDSAVYLCASSLPSGSNDNEQFFGPGTRLTVL.

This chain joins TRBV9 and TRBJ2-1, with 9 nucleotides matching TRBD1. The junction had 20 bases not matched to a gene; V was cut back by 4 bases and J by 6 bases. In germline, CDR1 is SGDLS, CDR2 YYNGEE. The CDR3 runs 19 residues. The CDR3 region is CASSSSNRPPGQGLNEQFF. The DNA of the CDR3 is TGTGCCAGCAGCTCCAGTAACCGCCCCCCGGGACAGGGACTCAATGAGCAGTTCTTC. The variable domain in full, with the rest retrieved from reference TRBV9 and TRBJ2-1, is DSGVTQTPKHLITATGQRVTLRCSPRSGDLSVYWYQQSLDQGLQFLIQYYNGEERAKGNILERFSAQQFPDLHSELNLSSLELGDSALYFCASSSSNRPPGQGLNEQFFGPGTRLTVL.

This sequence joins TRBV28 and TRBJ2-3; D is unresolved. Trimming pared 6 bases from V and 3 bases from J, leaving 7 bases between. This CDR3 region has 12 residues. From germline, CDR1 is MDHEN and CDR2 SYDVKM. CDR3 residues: CASSTKTDTQYF. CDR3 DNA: TGTGCCAGCAGCACTAAAACAGATACGCAGTATTTT.

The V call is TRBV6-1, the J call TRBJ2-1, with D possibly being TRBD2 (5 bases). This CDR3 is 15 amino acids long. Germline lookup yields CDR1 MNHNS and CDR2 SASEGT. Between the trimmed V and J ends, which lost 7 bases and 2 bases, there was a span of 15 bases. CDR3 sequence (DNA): TGTGCCAGCACGGCCGGGGTCGGCACCTACAATGAGCAGTTCTTC. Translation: CASTAGVGTYNEQFF.

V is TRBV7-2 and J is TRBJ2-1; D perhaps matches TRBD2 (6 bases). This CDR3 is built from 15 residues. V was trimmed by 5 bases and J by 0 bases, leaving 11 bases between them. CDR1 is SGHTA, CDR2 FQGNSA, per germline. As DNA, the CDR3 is TGTGCCAGCAGCCCGATGGGGGGCTCCTACAATGAGCAGTTCTTC. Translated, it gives CASSPMGGSYNEQFF.

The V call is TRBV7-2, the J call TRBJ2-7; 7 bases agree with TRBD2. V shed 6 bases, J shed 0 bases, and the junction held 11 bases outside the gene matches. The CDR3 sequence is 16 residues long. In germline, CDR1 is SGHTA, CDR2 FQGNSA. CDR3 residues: CASSPKRAGSSYEQYF. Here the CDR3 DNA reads TGTGCCAGCAGTCCAAAGCGAGCGGGGTCCTCCTACGAGCAGTACTTC.

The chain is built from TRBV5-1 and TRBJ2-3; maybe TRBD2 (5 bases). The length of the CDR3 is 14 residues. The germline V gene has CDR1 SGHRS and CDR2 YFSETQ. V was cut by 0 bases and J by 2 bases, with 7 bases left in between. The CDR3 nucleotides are TGCGCCAGCAGCTTGGAGCGGATCACAGATACGCAGTATTTT. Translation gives CASSLERITDTQYF.

The CDR3 loop is CASSVASGSTDTQYF. The CDR3 coding sequence is TGTGCCAGCAGCGTAGCTAGCGGATCCACAGATACGCAGTATTTT. The chain joins TRBV9 to TRBJ2-3; 7 nucleotides align to TRBD2. CDR1 and CDR2 from the germline V gene are SGDLS and YYNGEE. This CDR3 is built from 15 residues. V was clipped by 0 bases and J by 2 bases; unmatched bases: 3.

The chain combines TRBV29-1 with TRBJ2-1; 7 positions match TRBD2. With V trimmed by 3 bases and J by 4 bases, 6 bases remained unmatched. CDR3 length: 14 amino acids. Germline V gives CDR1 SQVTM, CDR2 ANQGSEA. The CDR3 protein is CSVESRGRYNEQFF. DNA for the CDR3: TGCAGCGTTGAGTCCCGCGGGAGATACAATGAGCAGTTCTTC.

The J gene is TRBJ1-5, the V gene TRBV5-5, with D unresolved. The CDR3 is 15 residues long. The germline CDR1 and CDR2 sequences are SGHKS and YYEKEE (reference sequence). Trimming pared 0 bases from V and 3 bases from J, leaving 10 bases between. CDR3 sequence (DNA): TGTGCCAGCAGCTTGGTTGTCACGGTCAATCAGCCCCAGCATTTT. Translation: CASSLVVTVNQPQHF.

CDR3 in DNA: TGCGCCAGCAGTGAGTTAGTTTTTGCCTACGAGCAGTACTTC. Translating it yields CASSELVFAYEQYF. The J gene is TRBJ2-7, the V gene TRBV10-2, with D unresolved. The CDR3 loop spans 14 amino acids. Germline values: CDR1 WSHSY, CDR2 SAAADI. The V end was cut by 1 base, the J end by 2 bases, with 9 bases between.